The clone carrying this TCR beta chain came up a few times. These data come from a study of molecular identifiers for immune sequencing clone quantification. Sorting isolated naive CD8 T cells as CD8+CD4-CCR7+CD45RA+ events. Library preparation followed earlier protocols using designated TCR primers. From the PCR reads, TCRdb called clonotypes with MiXCR, one entry per CDR3 protein. The data show about 510,000 distinct CDR3 sequences, under 30% seen once. The germline V gene encodes CDR1 SGHTA and CDR2 FQGTGA. This CDR3 contains 16 residues. V lost 5 bases to trimming and J lost 1 base; unmatched junction nucleotides: 7.

The source is a human donor in good health. Some libraries in this study had Jurkat cell RNA spiked in. The sample taken for sequencing was naive CD8+ T cells from blood, with Jurkat cell RNA spiked in. As for subset: FACS-sorted CD8+CD4-CCR7+CD45RA+ naive T cells. The chain couples TRBV7-3 to TRBJ2-2; 7 positions agree with TRBD2. CDR3 in DNA: TGTGCCAGCAGCCCAGGACTAGTTATGAACACCGGGGAGCTGTTTTTT. Its translation: CASSPGLVMNTGELFF. The full variable domain, rest sourced from reference TRBV7-3 and TRBJ2-2, is GAGVSQTPSNKVTEKGKYVELRCDPISGHTALYWYRQSLGQGPEFLIYFQGTGAADDSGLPNDRFFAVRPEGSVSTLKIQRTERGDSAVYLCASSPGLVMNTGELFFGEGSRLTVL.